The 8 T cell receptor beta chains in this list originate from one sample, sequenced in a study of blood T cells in healthy people across ages. A sample-barcoded 5' primer and a J-beta primer mix were used in a second PCR of about 7 to 12 cycles. From the 5' RACE reads, TCRdb called clonotypes with MiXCR, one entry per CDR3 protein. The table records hundreds of thousands of distinct CDR3 sequences, approximately 25% of them present only once. The sample also formed part of further work on T cells of mothers and their children.

Input material: blood. All receptors derive from a boy aged 5-17 years in good health.

The sample holds a few counts of this clonotype. The V call is TRBV7-9, the J call TRBJ2-5; TRBD1 might be the D (7 bases). The germline gives CDR1 SEHNR, CDR2 FQNEAQ (reference sequence). The V end was cut by 5 bases, the J end by 5 bases, with 15 bases between. This CDR3 is built from 14 residues. As DNA, the CDR3 is TGTGCCAGCAGCAATCTAGGAGGGGGCGAGACCCAGTACTTC. Translated, it gives CASSNLGGGETQYF. Combining the CDR3 with reference TRBV7-9 and TRBJ2-5 gives the whole variable domain DTGVSQNPRHKITKRGQNVTFRCDPISEHNRLYWYRQTLGQGPEFLTYFQNEAQLEKSRLLSDRFSAERPKGSFSTLEIQRTEQGDSAMYLCASSNLGGGETQYFGPGTRLLVL.

The V gene is TRBV10-3, the J gene TRBJ2-2; 8 bases are a match to TRBD1. After removal of 10 bases from V and 0 bases from J, the junction contained 4 bases not matched to a gene. This CDR3 has 14 residues. CDR1 is ENHRY and CDR2 is SYGVKD in the germline V gene. The CDR3: CASRGLANTGELFF. The CDR3 DNA is TGTGCCAGCAGGGGGCTGGCGAACACCGGGGAGCTGTTTTTT.

The V gene is TRBV7-9, the J gene TRBJ2-1; 12 nucleotides agree with TRBD2. CDR1 is SEHNR and CDR2 is FQNEAQ in the germline V gene (reference sequence). This CDR3 is 19 amino acids long. Trimming took 1 base from V and 2 from J; bases not matched to a gene: 9. In DNA, the CDR3 is TGTGCCAGCAGCTTAGGGCTAGCGGGGGGGCCCACCCCCTACAATGAGCAGTTCTTC. Protein: CASSLGLAGGPTPYNEQFF.

The chain recombines TRBV6-5 with TRBJ1-1, with D unclear. CDR1 is MNHEY, CDR2 SVGAGI, per germline. V dropped 4 bases and J dropped 1 base, with 10 bases sitting between them. The CDR3 is 14 amino acids. Written as DNA, the CDR3 is TGTGCCAGCAGTTTCGCGATATCGAACACTGAAGCTTTCTTT. Protein: CASSFAISNTEAFF.

The chain carries TRBV4-3 and TRBJ2-5; either TRBD1 or TRBD2 may supply D (6 bases each). In germline, CDR1 is LGHNA, CDR2 YSLEER. V was trimmed by 0 bases and J by 5 bases, leaving 13 bases between them. This CDR3 has 15 residues. The CDR3 reads CASSQDWEGGETQYF. CDR3 DNA sequence: TGCGCCAGCAGCCAAGATTGGGAAGGGGGGGAGACCCAGTACTTC.

The J gene is TRBJ2-5, the V gene TRBV13; D gene uncertain. V lost 5 bases, J lost 10 bases, and 17 bases lay in between. The germline V gene encodes CDR1 PRHDT and CDR2 FYEKMQ (reference sequence). The CDR3 spans 13 residues. The CDR3: CASSPPRKVGQYF. The CDR3 region has the DNA TGTGCCAGCAGCCCCCCGCGCAAGGTGGGCCAGTACTTC.

V usage is TRBV5-1 and J usage is TRBJ2-7; TRBD1 matches 7 bases. V shed 3 bases and J 2 bases; nucleotides not matched to a gene: 5. This CDR3 comprises 14 residues. In germline, CDR1 is SGHRS, CDR2 YFSETQ. This CDR3 reads CASSWRQGAYEQYF. Here the CDR3 DNA reads TGCGCCAGCAGCTGGAGACAGGGCGCCTACGAGCAGTACTTC.

Notes on this clonotype: One junction end disagrees with the germline gene, perhaps due to a read error. The gene calls are TRBV28 and TRBJ1-4, with TRBD1 matching 7 bases. The germline gives CDR1 MDHEN, CDR2 SYDVKM. The CDR3 totals 13 residues. As DNA, the CDR3 is TGTGCCAGCAGAGGGACAGCTCATGAAAAACTGCTTTTT. It translates to CASRGTAHEKLLF.